The clone carrying this T cell receptor beta chain was found a few times. Its cognate antigen is unknown. The sample comes from a study of identical twins. Findings of the study overall: Out-of-frame alpha sequences shared by twins were enriched for low generation probability.

Through template switching, a universal primer site was introduced, and the cDNA contained unique molecular identifiers. A single record per CDR3 protein comes from TCRdb applying MiXCR to the 5' RACE reads. The sample carries around 250,000 distinct CDR3 sequences, roughly 7.1% recorded once. CDR1 and CDR2 from the germline V gene are SGHVS and FQNEAQ. After removal of 7 bases from V and 1 base from J, the junction contained 8 bases not matched to a gene. CDR3 length: 15 amino acids. This sample was also put to use in a study of T cells expressing NK-cell markers. That report adds: CD8+ T cells in more than five donors included dominant NKG2C+ clonotypes at about 1.0-7.5%.

The chain couples TRBV7-8 to TRBJ2-7; 9 bases align to TRBD1. The sequence was obtained from a woman aged 18-29 years in good health. The sample comprised CD8+ T cells sorted from blood. CDR3: CASNRGDRASYEQYF. DNA for the CDR3: TGTGCCAGCAACCGAGGGGACAGGGCTTCCTACGAGCAGTACTTC. Full variable domain (outside the CDR3, taken from reference TRBV7-8 and TRBJ2-7): GAGVSQSPRYKVAKRGQDVALRCDPISGHVSLFWYQQALGQGPEFLTYFQNEAQLDKSGLPSDRFFAERPEGSVSTLKIQRTQQEDSAVYLCASNRGDRASYEQYFGPGTRLTVT.